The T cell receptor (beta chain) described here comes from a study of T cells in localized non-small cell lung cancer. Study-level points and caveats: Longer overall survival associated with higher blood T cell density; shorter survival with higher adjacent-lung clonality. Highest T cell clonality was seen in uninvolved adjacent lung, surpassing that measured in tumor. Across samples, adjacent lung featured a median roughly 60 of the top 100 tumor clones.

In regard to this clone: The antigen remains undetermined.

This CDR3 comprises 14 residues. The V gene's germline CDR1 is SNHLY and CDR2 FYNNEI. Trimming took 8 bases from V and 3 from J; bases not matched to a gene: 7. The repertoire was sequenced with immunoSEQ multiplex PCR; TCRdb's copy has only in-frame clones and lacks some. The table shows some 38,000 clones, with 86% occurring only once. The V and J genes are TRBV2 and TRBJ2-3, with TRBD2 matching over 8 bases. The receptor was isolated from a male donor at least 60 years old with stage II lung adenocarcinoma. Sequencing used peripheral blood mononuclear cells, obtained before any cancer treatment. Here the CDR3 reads CASGTGGHTDTQYF. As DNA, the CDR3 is TGTGCCAGCGGAACGGGAGGGCATACAGATACGCAGTATTTT.